The TCR beta chain described here comes from a study of cytomegalovirus exposure and HLA in healthy donors (dated by TCRdb to about 2017). For context, the study as a whole: In an earlier analysis of several hundred of the donors, about 270 Gb of sequence data and 90 million to 120 million unique TCR beta sequences from some 170 million T cells were reported. To decide whether each TCR beta V gene segment behaved as functional or pseudogenic, an earlier analysis of nearly 600 of the donors relied on high-throughput TCR beta sequencing. The study aimed to test whether cataloging public T cell receptors could reveal signatures of past pathogen exposure. Typing coverage differed by locus: A, B, C, DRB1 and DQB1 were typed in about 620-640 donors, DQA1 in 522, DPA1 in around 580, and DPB1 in around 440. The study profiled the T cell repertoires of 500 to 800 subjects by immunosequencing and related them to cytomegalovirus serostatus. A separate validation cohort of about 110 different subjects was used in addition to the roughly 670-subject first cohort. Donor age, sex, ethnicity and CMV serostatus were collected together with the repertoire data. In a later genetic analysis, genome-wide SNP genotypes for about 55% of the 666 donors were used, and that subset was treated as a discovery cohort. Of the roughly 430 genotyped donors, about 80% fell in the genetic ancestry cluster associated with self-reported Caucasian donors. To predict cytomegalovirus infection status, the study brought together high-throughput TCR immunosequencing, statistical association of individual TCRs with disease status, and machine learning. A later analysis re-analyzed previously published TCR beta repertoires from 666 donors and added high-resolution HLA genotyping to study TCR occurrence patterns. Every discovery cohort repertoire had been produced on one sequencing platform. An early release that covered roughly 600 HLA-typed donors contained about 300 gigabases of sequencing data and 80 million or so unique TCR sequences. HLA typing included class I and class II loci at four-digit resolution. On average, about 240,000 unique TCR beta nucleotide sequences were sequenced per donor among about 400 genotyped donors of the cohort, with roughly a sixth of those sequences being non-productive. A few DR-DQ haplotypes were treated as single units for association and clustering because of strong linkage in the cohort. In the later analysis, no new phenotypic data were used to find candidate immune exposures; instead, reliance was placed on TCR beta sequences and their occurrence across donors.

The cohort comprised 666 healthy bone marrow donors. At the time of sampling, all cohort members were nominally healthy, though unrecorded immune exposures were likely present. The donor tested CMV seropositive and was one of the 289 seropositive cohort members. Each donor provided a peripheral blood sample, and peripheral blood mononuclear cells were used for TCR beta sequencing. The Qiagen DNeasy Blood Extraction Kit was used to extract genomic DNA from the blood cell samples. Concerning this clone: The clone's antigen remains unknown. No much larger clone exists at a distance of one base, and base qualities are not known.

Library preparation was by the immunoSEQ multiplex PCR assay. For the multiplex PCR, a mixture combining 60 forward primers for TCR Vbeta segments and 13 reverse primers for TCR Jbeta segments was used. The CDR3 region of rearranged TCR beta genes was amplified from genomic DNA by a multiplex PCR assay. On the Illumina HiSeq System, the amplified TCR beta libraries were sequenced as 87-base-pair reads. The authors' pipeline ran thus. In a later analysis, tens of millions of unique TCR beta chains were counted across the 650 to 700 repertoires, and roughly 10 million of these chains were shared by at least two donors. A nearest-neighbor algorithm error-corrected the raw reads and collapsed the reads into unique sequences, merging closely related sequences to remove PCR and sequencing errors. To assign V, D and J gene segments, CDR3 sequences were aligned to IMGT reference sequences. For a sequence to be retained, at least a six-nucleotide match to both a V gene segment and a J gene segment was required. A rearrangement was called productive if the CDR3 had no stop codons and remained in frame with V and J, and every other rearrangement was called non-productive. CDR3 was defined according to IMGT convention as the region running from the second conserved V-encoded cysteine to the conserved J-encoded phenylalanine. In an earlier analysis of just under 600 of the donors, sequences lacking an unambiguous match to a single V gene segment were excluded. In an earlier analysis of 587 of the donors, a V segment was called functional when productive rearrangements were above 56.7%, and segregating when the standard deviation between donors exceeded 5%. A statistical classification framework was developed to diagnose cytomegalovirus status using the catalog of TCR beta chain sequences. V and J gene assignment, in a later analysis, came from comparing TCR nucleotide sequences with IMGT/GENE-DB human TR gene sequences. The TCRdist pipeline was used in a later analysis to assign CDR3 sequences and most-parsimonious VDJ recombination scenarios. In a later analysis, each TCR beta chain was defined by its CDR3 amino acid sequence together with its V-gene family, and reads lacking a unique V-gene family were excluded. In a later analysis, 500 to 650 highly shared, low-generation-probability nucleotide sequences were removed to address suspected cross-contamination and a sequencing artifact. For each public chain, a later analysis derived a clonal expansion index from normalized ranks of inferred template counts within each repertoire. In a later analysis, generation probabilities were computed with a VDJ recombination model fitted to out-of-frame rearrangements, and the resulting probabilities were checked against IGoR. Hypergeometric tests were used in a later analysis to score TCR-TCR, TCR-HLA and TCR-CMV co-occurrence, with a repertoire-size bias correction applied to the TCR pairs. A later analysis estimated false discovery rates by permuting HLA or CMV assignments 20 times. In a later analysis, co-occurring TCRs were grouped using DBSCAN, and TCRdist sequence similarity was added for clustering within HLA-allele-positive subsets. Co-occurrence clustering excluded repertoires with fewer than 30,000 or more than 120,000 public chains, plus five with anomalous nucleotide sharing. Drawn from immuneACCESS, this table holds only the in-frame rearrangements with V and J called that TCRdb kept. Clones are partly lost; checked studies trace under half to an unresolved V gene and leave the rest unexplained. V and J calls plus clone size are reproduced from that table; the DNA served to infer D and trimming. Present in this sample are tens of thousands of clones, roughly 50% of which were seen just once. The biggest ten clones account for 6.2% of the sample.

Points the paper makes about the study in general: The authors suggested that the approach could potentially be extended to other disease states and immunological phenotypes. A later analysis found that most CMV-associated TCR beta chains appeared HLA-restricted, with HLA associations seemingly driven largely by CMV exposure. The 87-base-pair reads could not distinguish some IMGT-functional V segments, including TRBV6-2 and TRBV6-3, so those segments were excluded. The only immune exposure information available for the cohort was CMV serostatus. Assigning TCR associations to individual alleles was difficult when HLA alleles, especially DR and DQ, strongly co-occurred. According to a later analysis, TCR association rates differed among HLA loci, with DRB1 alleles showing the most associated TCRs and HLA-C alleles showing the fewest. In a later analysis, several top co-occurrence clusters were reported to appear linked to parvovirus B19, influenza, CMV and Epstein-Barr virus. In vitro tests confirmed that a few of the cytomegalovirus-associated TCR beta chains recognize cytomegalovirus antigens. In an earlier analysis of some 550 of the donors, most TCR beta V segments were observed in productive rearrangements about 87% or about 30% of the time, broadly matching IMGT annotations. Presence/absence analyses assumed roughly uniform sequencing depth across donors, an assumption that may not hold. Because counts were too low, under 20 rarely observed V segments, including chromosome 9 orphons, were left out of the earlier analysis of approximately 500 of the donors. A total of roughly 160 TCR beta chains were listed by the study as associated with cytomegalovirus. The classifier was reported to diagnose cytomegalovirus status with high specificity and sensitivity in both the original cohort and the validation cohort. In a later analysis, some 17,000 TCR beta sequences were associated with specific HLA alleles at a false discovery rate of 0.05. In a later analysis, HLA-associated TCR beta chains were found to be more clonally expanded and to have lower generation probabilities than equally common non-associated chains. Only TCR beta chains were sequenced in this cohort, and the absence of alpha or paired-chain data limited detectable features. Across donors, most TCR sequences were observed very rarely, whereas some public TCRs were present in many individuals. A further reported finding was that TCR beta sequences accurately predicted the HLA-A and HLA-B alleles for most subjects in the first cohort. Because some donors lacked HLA typing at each locus, the association tests relied only on the typed subset. A later genetic analysis associated a missense DCLRE1C variant with V-gene and J-gene trimming of TCR beta chains, and an independent cohort replicated the association. A cluster of highly shared sequence variants was judged likely to represent a technical artifact of the sequencing pipeline. Correlated functional status among segregating V segments might be attributable to linkage disequilibrium, but an unknown experimental factor could not be ruled out. A later genetic analysis reported fewer N-insertions in productive TCRs among donors in an Asian-associated ancestry cluster than the approximately 670-donor mean.

Reading from cysteine to phenylalanine, the CDR3 counts 16 amino acids. Only the CDR3 DNA is retained, 48 bases long and in frame from the first base. At the junction V is shortened by 2 bases and J by 5 bases; bases outside the gene matches: 6. According to the germline V gene, CDR1 reads SGHRS and CDR2 reads YFSETQ. The chain is encoded by TRBV5-1 joined to TRBJ2-5, with 13 middle bases fitting TRBD2. This receptor was obtained from a woman aged 40 to 55 in good health and CMV-seropositive. Specimen: PBMCs. The CDR3 region: CASSFTGTSGAETQYF. The bases are TGCGCCAGCAGCTTTACTGGGACTAGCGGGGCGGAGACCCAGTACTTC.